One and the same sample provided the 4 T cell receptor beta chains below, sequenced in a study of a mutant IDH1 vaccine in newly diagnosed glioma. The time point was: baseline, week 1 (first vaccination visit). The treatment: pre-vaccination baseline after standard-of-care therapy. Generated by immunoSEQ multiplex PCR, the TCRdb table keeps only in-frame clones and is missing some. There are tens of thousands of clones in the sample; roughly 85% occur only once, and approximately 7% lies in the top ten. The material sequenced was PBMCs, taken from a glioma patient treated with radiotherapy, temozolomide or both. Every receptor here comes from a woman aged 50 to 60 with glioma.

This chain uses TRBV28 with TRBJ2-5; D gene uncertain. The CDR3 runs 14 residues. Trimming stripped 6 bases from V and 5 bases from J, with 16 bases between. Germline assignment: CDR1 MDHEN and CDR2 SYDVKM. The CDR3, as DNA: TGTGCCAGCAGCCCCCCCCGGGCAGATGAGACCCAGTACTTC. It translates to CASSPPRADETQYF. Drawing the rest from reference TRBV28 and TRBJ2-5, the complete variable domain is DVKVTQSSRYLVKRTGEKVFLECVQDMDHENMFWYRQDPGLGLRLIYFSYDVKMKEKGDIPEGYSVSREKKERFSLILESASTNQTSMYLCASSPPRADETQYFGPGTRLLVL.

The V and J genes are TRBV19 and TRBJ2-1; D is perhaps TRBD2 (5 bases). Trimming left V 3 bases short and J 0 bases short, with 9 bases between. This CDR3 contains 15 residues. The V gene's germline CDR1 is LNHDA and CDR2 SQIVND (reference sequence). CDR3 protein: CASSILGSSYNEQFF. CDR3 DNA sequence: TGTGCCAGTAGTATTTTAGGGAGCTCCTACAATGAGCAGTTCTTC. Filled out from reference TRBV19 and TRBJ2-1, the complete variable domain reads DGGITQSPKYLFRKEGQNVTLSCEQNLNHDAMYWYRQDPGQGLRLIYYSQIVNDFQKGDIAEGYSVSREKKESFPLTVTSAQKNPTAFYLCASSILGSSYNEQFFGPGTRLTVL.

The rearrangement uses TRBV5-4 and TRBJ2-1, with 9 bases lining up with TRBD2. This CDR3 spans 16 amino acids. Germline V gene data show CDR1 as SGHNT and CDR2 as YYREEE (reference sequence). Trimming cost V 3 bases and J 3 bases; bases outside gene matches: 7. This chain's CDR3 is CASSSSSGAGYNEQFF. CDR3 coding DNA: TGTGCCAGCAGCTCCTCTAGCGGGGCGGGCTACAATGAGCAGTTCTTC.

The V gene is TRBV7-6, the J gene TRBJ1-2, with a possible D match to TRBD1 (5 bases). This CDR3 comprises 14 residues. Germline CDR1 is SGHVS and CDR2 is FNYEAQ. V was clipped by 5 bases and J by 0 bases, with 10 bases between them. In DNA, the CDR3 is TGTGCCAGCAGCCCCGAACAGGCTAACTATGGCTACACCTTC. Encoded protein: CASSPEQANYGYTF.